These 7 T cell receptor beta chains came from one sample sequenced in a study of Ad26.COV2.S vaccination and SARS-CoV-2 variants. The treatment was: around 19 received Ad26.COV2.S at low or high dose, single or two shots; about 5 received placebo; per-sample allocation not given. Sampling happened 63 days after the first vaccine or placebo injection. TCRdb's copy holds only in-frame clones and misses some; the assay was immunoSEQ multiplex PCR. In the table there are a few hundred thousand clones, 83% of which are singletons. Sequences were derived from peripheral blood, sampled in a trial of Ad26.COV2.S vaccine versus placebo. These receptors originate from a person between 18 and 59 years old who received the Ad26.COV2.S COVID-19 vaccine or a placebo.

The gene calls are TRBV12-3 or TRBV12-4 and TRBJ2-2; D unclear. The CDR3 is made up of 13 amino acids. V shed 2 bases and J shed 4 bases, with 5 bases lying between them. CDR3 nucleotide sequence: TGTGCCAGCAGTTTACGCGCCACCGGGGAGCTGTTTTTT. It specifies CASSLRATGELFF.

This clone showed up many times. The genes are TRBV10-1 and TRBJ2-1; 7 bases fit TRBD2. Germline CDR1 reads WNHNN; CDR2 reads SYGVQD (reference sequence). The CDR3 is 14 amino acids. With 0 bases clipped from V and 7 bases from J, the junction kept 3 bases outside the gene matches. The DNA for the CDR3 is TGCGCCAGCAGTGAGTCGCTGGGGGGGAATGAGCAGTTCTTC. This gives the protein CASSESLGGNEQFF.

Notes on this clone: Other DNA variants within this sample encode the same CDR3. CDR3 amino acids: CAEAYTGGRRTGELFF. The DNA for the CDR3 is TGTGCCGAAGCCTACACCGGCGGGAGACGAACTGGGGAGCTGTTTTTT. V usage is TRBV21-1 and J usage is TRBJ2-2; TRBD2, as called in the table, went unchecked against the DNA. TRBV21-1 is a known pseudogene. The length of the CDR3 is 16 residues.

This chain joins TRBV4-1 and TRBJ1-1; possibly TRBD1 for D (6 bases). CDR3 length equals 18 residues. Trimming removed 1 base at V and 0 bases at J, with 18 bases between. Germline CDR1 and CDR2: MGHRA and YSYEKL. Here the CDR3 reads CASSQGFPGTPMNTEAFF. CDR3 nucleotides: TGCGCCAGCAGCCAAGGATTCCCCGGGACACCTATGAACACTGAAGCTTTCTTT.

Worth noting for this clone: This specimen includes other DNA sequences encoding the same CDR3. The rearrangement joins TRBV18 to TRBJ2-1; D is undetermined. With 2 bases removed from V and 6 bases from J, the gap between germline ends came to 5 bases. The CDR3 is made up of 12 amino acids. The germline V gene encodes CDR1 KGHSH and CDR2 LQKENI. CDR3 coding DNA: TGTGCCAGCTCACCAACCGGCAATGAGCAGTTCTTC. This gives the protein CASSPTGNEQFF.

The chain couples TRBV7-9 to TRBJ2-1; TRBD1 aligns across 7 bases. The CDR3 has 14 amino acids. Unmatched junction bases numbered 12, after V lost 7 bases and J lost 9 bases. Germline CDR1 reads SEHNR; CDR2 reads FQNEAQ (reference sequence). CDR3 sequence reads: CASIPSGTVGEQFF. The CDR3 DNA sequence: TGTGCCAGCATCCCTTCCGGGACAGTAGGTGAGCAGTTCTTC.

The chain has TRBV6-5 and TRBJ1-6; the match to TRBD1 covers 9 bases. Germline assignment: CDR1 MNHEY and CDR2 SVGAGI. J was trimmed by 8 bases and V by 6 bases; bases with no gene match: 8. CDR3 size: 15 residues. CDR3 nucleotide sequence: TGTGCCAGCAGCCCAGGGACAGGGAGAGATTCACCCCTCCACTTT. Its protein is CASSPGTGRDSPLHF.